This T cell receptor beta chain is drawn from a study of T and B cells in COVID-19 patients. Overall study findings and caveats: Patients with COVID-19 reportedly showed strongly skewed T cell receptor beta variable and joining gene usage.

Multiplex PCR with BIOMED2 TRB-A/B primer pools amplified TRB rearrangements. TCRdb ran MiXCR on the multiplex PCR reads and lists one entry per CDR3 protein. This sample has about 11,000 distinct CDR3 sequences, with approximately 35% found just once. Blood genomic DNA input for TRB amplification was about 240-550 ng. This CDR3 spans 16 amino acids. In germline, CDR1 is LGHNA, CDR2 YSLEER. With 0 bases removed from V and 0 bases from J, the gap between germline ends came to 9 bases. This clonotype was detected a few times. Its antigen is as yet unknown. The sequenced sample consisted of blood. The clonotype was recovered from a human donor with active COVID-19. This chain connects TRBV4-3 to TRBJ2-1; the D call may be TRBD1 or TRBD2 (6 bases each). The CDR3 coding sequence is TGCGCCAGCAGCCAAGAAGGAGGGGGCTCCTACAATGAGCAGTTCTTC. Translated: CASSQEGGGSYNEQFF.